This T cell receptor beta chain was identified in a study of beta chain features in type 1 diabetes. On the study more broadly: Over all samples combined, 107,917,701 sorted cells were examined.

TCRB transcripts that were expressed got sequenced, as all of the isolated RNA had been reverse transcribed. Using immunoSEQ multiplex PCR, the repertoire was profiled, and TCRdb retains in-frame clones only, with some absent. This table holds some 660,000 clones, around an eighth found once. General study findings and limits: Shorter TCRB CDR3s, moderately but significantly so, marked every one of the four CD4+ subsets in Type 1 diabetes patients. VDJ junctions from type 1 diabetes patients carried fewer insertions and larger deletions.

Sorting that relied on CD45RO/CCR7/CD25/CD127/CD95/CD27 yielded CD4+ naive, central memory, regulatory and stem cell-like memory cells. In germline, CDR1 is SGDLS, CDR2 YYNGEE. The V end lost 0 bases, the J end lost 3 bases, and 9 bases lay between the germline ends. The length of the CDR3 is 15 residues. On this clone itself: What it binds is unknown.

The rearrangement links TRBV9 to TRBJ2-2; D call uncertain. This sequence was found in a man aged 18 to 29 with type 1 diabetes. Sequencing was carried out using naive CD4+ T cells from blood. CDR3 sequence (DNA): TGTGCCAGCAGCGTAGATGCCAGAGACACCGGGGAGCTGTTTTTT. It yields the protein CASSVDARDTGELFF.